The rows below give T cell receptor beta chains drawn from one sample of a study of regulatory T cells in long-lasting Graves disease. Each CDR3 protein is one row after TCRdb ran MiXCR on the multiplex PCR reads. The repertoire holds 300,000 to 400,000 distinct CDR3 sequences, with under 20% as singletons. This specimen consisted of peripheral blood mononuclear cells (PBMCs), obtained at new diagnosis, from a patient treated with antithyroid drugs. Receptors were obtained from a female donor with Graves disease. CDR3s include the opening cysteine and the closing phenylalanine or tryptophan. D genes are given only for firm matches. Clone size is shown for a subset of rows, as once, few, many or a class of expanded clone.

CDR3 protein | CDR3 DNA | J gene | CDR3 length | V gene | clone size | D gene
CASSESERGGTKSVTDTQYF | TGCGCCAGCAGTGAGTCGGAGCGGGGGGGAACCAAGTCCGTCACAGATACGCAGTATTTT | TRBJ2-3 | 20 | TRBV10-1 | . | TRBD2
CASSTSGGGYEQYF | TGTGCCAGCAGCACCTCAGGGGGAGGGTACGAGCAGTACTTC | TRBJ2-7 | 14 | TRBV28 | few | .
CASSQDGGGFDTGELFF | TGCGCCAGCAGCCAAGATGGGGGAGGGTTTGACACCGGGGAGCTGTTTTTT | TRBJ2-2 | 17 | TRBV4-1 | . | TRBD2
CASSRGTDGSPLHF | TGTGCCAGCAGCCGCGGGACAGACGGTTCACCCCTCCACTTT | TRBJ1-6 | 14 | TRBV5-6 | . | TRBD1
CASSLVGGRSEAFF | TGTGCCAGCAGCTTAGTCGGGGGAAGGAGTGAAGCTTTCTTT | TRBJ1-1 | 14 | TRBV7-8 | few | .
CASSLGGGSIYNEQFF | TGTGCCAGCAGTTTAGGGGGCGGGAGCATCTACAATGAGCAGTTCTTC | TRBJ2-1 | 16 | TRBV12-3/TRBV12-4 | many | TRBD2
CASSLGGANQPQHF | TGTGCCAGCAGCTTGGGCGGAGCTAATCAGCCCCAGCATTTT | TRBJ1-5 | 14 | TRBV7-9 | few | .
CASSPLAGEDGELFF | TGTGCCAGCTCACCGCTAGCGGGAGAGGACGGGGAGCTGTTTTTT | TRBJ2-2 | 15 | TRBV18 | many | TRBD2
CAISEGYGTANEQFF | TGTGCCATCAGTGAGGGCTACGGGACAGCTAATGAGCAGTTCTTC | TRBJ2-1 | 15 | TRBV10-3 | many | TRBD1
CASSFLRPWYQETQYF | TGTGCCAGCAGCTTTTTGAGGCCCTGGTACCAAGAGACCCAGTACTTC | TRBJ2-5 | 16 | TRBV7-3 | few | .
CASSLNNGEAFF | TGCGCCAGCAGCTTGAATAATGGCGAAGCTTTCTTT | TRBJ1-1 | 12 | TRBV5-1 | . | .
CASSSRTSMNTEAFF | TGTGCCAGCAGTTCCCGGACATCCATGAACACTGAAGCTTTCTTT | TRBJ1-1 | 15 | TRBV27 | few | .
CATSTEIPGRNSGANVLTF | TGTGCCACCAGCACCGAGATCCCGGGAAGGAACTCTGGGGCCAACGTCCTGACTTTC | TRBJ2-6 | 19 | TRBV15 | many | .
CASSTSRTEAFF | TGTGCCAGCAGCACCTCAAGGACGGAAGCTTTCTTT | TRBJ1-1 | 12 | TRBV11-2 | many | .
CASSQAPYGYTF | TGTGCCAGCAGCCAAGCTCCCTATGGCTACACCTTC | TRBJ1-2 | 12 | TRBV3-1 | many | .
CSARDTRGTNTGELFF | TGCAGTGCTAGAGATACCCGGGGGACGAACACCGGGGAGCTGTTTTTT | TRBJ2-2 | 16 | TRBV20-1 | many | .
CAISRGTGTRLDTEAFF | TGTGCCATCAGTCGAGGGACAGGGACCCGGTTGGACACTGAAGCTTTCTTT | TRBJ1-1 | 17 | TRBV10-3 | many | TRBD1
CASTDPVASTDTQYF | TGTGCCAGCACCGATCCGGTTGCGAGCACAGATACGCAGTATTTT | TRBJ2-3 | 15 | TRBV7-9 | . | .
CASRRGQHNEKLFF | TGTGCCAGCAGGAGGGGGCAGCATAATGAAAAACTGTTTTTT | TRBJ1-4 | 14 | TRBV6-1 | few | TRBD1